The 30 T cell receptor beta chains below were found in one sample sequenced in a study of cytomegalovirus exposure and HLA in healthy donors. The PCR employed 60 Vbeta primers together with 13 Jbeta primers. Assay: immunoSEQ multiplex PCR; the TCRdb copy retains only in-frame clones and omits some. The table has fewer than 250,000 clones, 81% seen once. The sample comprised PBMCs. These receptors all stem from a man aged 40-50 years in good health and CMV-seropositive.

The chain uses TRBV7-3 and TRBJ1-1; 11 bases map to TRBD1. CDR3 length: 16 amino acids. CDR1 and CDR2 (germline): SGHTA, FQGTGA. The V and J ends lost 5 bases and 1 base, in that order; junction bases with no gene match: 6. The CDR3, as DNA: TGTGCCAGCAGCCTCCGGGACAGGGGGTCGAACACTGAAGCTTTCTTT. It codes for CASSLRDRGSNTEAFF.

This chain connects TRBV18 to TRBJ1-1; 9 nucleotides match TRBD1. This CDR3 is 14 amino acids long. Per the germline V gene, CDR1 is KGHSH and CDR2 is LQKENI. Losses at the gene ends were 4 bases for V and 11 bases for J; bases not matched to a gene: 11. The CDR3 is CASSLGQGEPEAFF. DNA for the CDR3: TGTGCCAGCTCACTGGGACAGGGAGAGCCGGAGGCTTTCTTT.

The rearrangement joins TRBV2 to TRBJ2-3, with D perhaps matching TRBD1 (6 bases). The V end was cut by 8 bases, the J end by 6 bases, with 15 bases between. Germline CDR1 reads SNHLY; CDR2 reads FYNNEI. The CDR3 has 13 residues. The DNA of the CDR3 is TGTGCCAGCCGGGACACCCGATCCGATACGCAGTATTTT. It yields the protein CASRDTRSDTQYF.

V gene TRBV9 combines with J gene TRBJ1-2; 7 nucleotides line up with TRBD1. Germline CDR1 and CDR2: SGDLS and YYNGEE. This CDR3 is built from 12 residues. V lost 3 bases and J lost 5; bases outside the gene matches: 1. The CDR3 reads CASSEQGYGYTF. The CDR3 DNA reads as TGTGCCAGCAGCGAACAGGGGTATGGCTACACCTTC.

This clone has only one observation. The chain employs TRBV15 and TRBJ2-5; 15 nucleotides line up with TRBD2. V shed 8 bases and J 0 bases; nucleotides not matched to a gene: 13. CDR3 length equals 19 residues. Germline assignment: CDR1 LNHNV and CDR2 YYDKDF (reference sequence). CDR3 amino acids: CATSTRTSGRAGYQETQYF. CDR3 in DNA: TGTGCCACCTCTACTCGGACTAGCGGGAGGGCCGGGTACCAAGAGACCCAGTACTTC.

The chain uses TRBV6-5 and TRBJ1-2; 11 nucleotides agree with TRBD1. Germline values: CDR1 MNHEY, CDR2 SVGAGI. The V and J ends lost 1 base and 4 bases, in that order; junction bases with no gene match: 5. The CDR3 runs 16 residues. The CDR3, as DNA: TGTGCCAGCAGTTACTTAAGGACAGGGGGCGGCTATGGCTACACCTTC. Translating gives CASSYLRTGGGYGYTF.

V usage is TRBV10-2 and J usage is TRBJ1-3, with 8 bases lining up with TRBD1. The length of the CDR3 is 17 residues. The V gene's germline CDR1 is WSHSY and CDR2 SAAADI. V gave up 2 bases and J gave up 6 bases; unmatched junction bases: 12. The CDR3 loop is CASSEALQDRVENTIYF. CDR3 sequence (DNA): TGCGCCAGCAGTGAGGCGCTCCAGGACAGGGTGGAAAACACCATATATTTT.

The rearrangement uses TRBV6-1 and TRBJ1-2; TRBD1 aligns across 9 bases. CDR1 and CDR2 (germline): MNHNS, SASEGT. V shed 6 bases and J 7 bases; nucleotides not matched to a gene: 9. The CDR3 sequence is 14 residues long. The CDR3 DNA sequence: TGTGCCAGCAGACCCGGGACAGGGTACGTTGGCTACACCTTC. Its protein product is CASRPGTGYVGYTF.

The chain carries TRBV4-1 and TRBJ1-2; D is ambiguous. The germline V gene has CDR1 MGHRA and CDR2 YSYEKL. This CDR3 region has 16 residues. Trimming removed 4 bases from V and 2 bases from J, with 17 bases in between. The CDR3 region has the DNA TGCGCCAGCAGCCCCCTAAATTGGGCGGGAAACTATGGCTACACCTTC. This translates into CASSPLNWAGNYGYTF.

The V call is TRBV6-1, the J call TRBJ2-7, with 8 bases aligning to TRBD2. The CDR3 consists of 14 residues. The germline V gene encodes CDR1 MNHNS and CDR2 SASEGT. V dropped 5 bases and J dropped 4; count of bases not matched to a gene: 7. In DNA, the CDR3 is TGTGCCAGCAGTACGAGCGGGGGATTATACGAGCAGTACTTC. It encodes CASSTSGGLYEQYF.

V gene TRBV6-1 combines with J gene TRBJ2-2; 10 positions agree with TRBD1. The CDR3 runs 14 residues. From germline, CDR1 is MNHNS and CDR2 SASEGT. V trimming: 8 bases; J trimming: 2 bases; junction bases outside the gene matches: 2. In nucleotides, the CDR3 is TGTGCCAGCCGGACAGGGGGTAACACCGGGGAGCTGTTTTTT. This encodes CASRTGGNTGELFF.

This chain connects TRBV7-7 to TRBJ1-1, with a tentative D call TRBD1 (5 bases). This CDR3 region has 14 residues. The ends were cut back, 5 bases at V and 2 bases at J, with 12 bases in the middle. From germline, CDR1 is SSHAT and CDR2 FNYEAQ (reference sequence). The DNA for the CDR3 is TGTGCCAGCAGCCGGTTGGGGGGAAACACTGAAGCTTTCTTT. Amino acid sequence: CASSRLGGNTEAFF.

The gene calls are TRBV5-1 and TRBJ2-1; 10 nucleotides line up with TRBD1. The trim removed 1 base at V and 7 bases at J, leaving 5 bases unmatched. The CDR3 sequence is 15 residues long. Germline CDR1 and CDR2: SGHRS and YFSETQ. This chain's CDR3 is CASSLRGQGQNEQFF. The CDR3, as DNA: TGCGCCAGCAGCTTGAGGGGACAGGGGCAGAATGAGCAGTTCTTC.

The J gene is TRBJ2-1, the V gene TRBV5-1; D unclear. Germline V gene sequence: CDR1 SGHRS, CDR2 YFSETQ. V lost 0 bases and J 5 bases, leaving 6 bases between the germline ends. This CDR3 has 13 residues. CDR3 coding DNA: TGCGCCAGCAGCTTGGCCCCTAACAATGAGCAGTTCTTC. As protein: CASSLAPNNEQFF.

In the case of this clone: One junction end disagrees with the germline gene, perhaps due to a read error. This chain joins TRBV7-9 and TRBJ2-7, with TRBD2 as a possible D gene (5 bases). Germline CDR1 SEHNR, CDR2 FQNEAQ (reference sequence). The length of the CDR3 is 17 residues. The CDR3 region is CSSSSTLRGHFTYEQYF. CDR3 bases: TGTTCCAGCAGCTCTACCCTTCGGGGTCATTTCACCTACGAGCAGTACTTC.

The chain links TRBV9 to TRBJ2-1; 9 bases match TRBD2. Trimming removed 0 bases from V and 4 bases from J; junction bases left unmatched: 5. This CDR3 spans 16 amino acids. The germline V gene encodes CDR1 SGDLS and CDR2 YYNGEE. The CDR3 region is CASSVVTSGAYNEQFF. In DNA form, the CDR3 reads TGTGCCAGCAGCGTAGTGACTAGCGGAGCTTACAATGAGCAGTTCTTC.

The gene calls are TRBV2 and TRBJ2-5; TRBD1 is a possible D gene (9 bases). The CDR3 consists of 21 residues. V lost 4 bases, J lost 5 bases, and 35 bases lay in between. Looked up from germline, CDR1 is SNHLY and CDR2 is FYNNEI. CDR3 nucleotides: TGTGCCAGCAGTGCTAAGTTGGGGGGACAGGGTCTCGGGAGGGCCATGGAGACCCAGTACTTC. It yields the protein CASSAKLGGQGLGRAMETQYF.

This clone was found once. The V call is TRBV9, the J call TRBJ2-3; weak D call: TRBD1 (6 bases). CDR3 length: 15 residues. The V gene lost 0 bases and the J gene lost 4 bases, with 12 bases spanning the gap. Looked up from germline, CDR1 is SGDLS and CDR2 is YYNGEE. The CDR3 DNA reads TGTGCCAGCAGCGTAGGGACAGTGGCCGCAGATACGCAGTATTTT. Translation: CASSVGTVAADTQYF.

The chain carries TRBV29-1 and TRBJ2-5; TRBD1 matches at 10 bases. The last part of the DNA fits TRBJ2-7 better; the J call may be wrong. The CDR3 has 15 amino acids. CDR1 and CDR2 from the germline V gene are SQVTM and ANQGSEA. CDR3 loop: CSALRTATGGSEQYF. The CDR3 DNA follows: TGCAGCGCCCTTAGGACGGCGACAGGGGGCTCCGAGCAGTACTTC.

In the case of this clone: This sample also contains other DNA sequences that code for the same CDR3. The CDR3 region is CASSLGTRVNYGYTF. CDR3 in DNA: TGCGCCAGCAGCTTGGGGACACGAGTCAACTATGGCTACACCTTC. V usage is TRBV5-1 and J usage is TRBJ1-2, with D tentatively TRBD1 (5 bases). The CDR3 extends over 15 amino acids. Germline assignment: CDR1 SGHRS and CDR2 YFSETQ. The V end lost 0 bases, the J end lost 2 bases, and 11 bases lay between the germline ends. The full variable domain, completed using reference TRBV5-1 and TRBJ1-2, is KAGVTQTPRYLIKTRGQQVTLSCSPISGHRSVSWYQQTPGQGLQFLFEYFSETQRNKGNFPGRFSGRQFSNSRSEMNVSTLELGDSALYLCASSLGTRVNYGYTFGSGTRLTVV.

The CDR3 is CASSEEETLNTEAFF. For the CDR3, the DNA is TGTGCCAGCAGCGAGGAGGAGACACTAAACACTGAAGCTTTCTTT. The chain is built from TRBV9 and TRBJ1-1; D call uncertain. With 3 bases removed from V and 2 bases from J, the gap between germline ends came to 14 bases. Per germline, CDR1 SGDLS and CDR2 YYNGEE. The CDR3 is 15 residues long.

In its sample, this clone was seen a few times. The V gene is TRBV5-1, the J gene TRBJ2-7; D is unresolved. V dropped 0 bases and J dropped 4 bases, with 5 bases sitting between them. Per the germline V gene, CDR1 is SGHRS and CDR2 is YFSETQ. This CDR3 region has 12 residues. The CDR3 loop reads CASSLGEYEQYF. The CDR3 DNA is TGCGCCAGCAGCTTGGGAGAATACGAGCAGTACTTC.

V and J are TRBV6-6 and TRBJ2-1; TRBD2 matches 11 bases. Looked up from germline, CDR1 is MNHNY and CDR2 is SVGAGI (reference sequence). Losses at the gene ends were 5 bases for V and 9 bases for J; bases not matched to a gene: 12. This CDR3 comprises 16 residues. The CDR3 sequence: CASSTYDSGRAGEQFF. CDR3 sequence (DNA): TGTGCCAGCAGTACGTACGATAGCGGGAGGGCCGGTGAGCAGTTCTTC.

This clone occurred a few times. V gene TRBV6-1 combines with J gene TRBJ1-3, with a possible D match to TRBD1 (5 bases). The CDR3 covers 16 residues. Germline CDR1 and CDR2: MNHNS and SASEGT. Trimming took off 2 bases at V and 0 bases at J, with 11 bases between the two ends. In DNA form, the CDR3 reads TGTGCCAGCAGTGAACACACAGGAAACTCTGGAAACACCATATATTTT. This encodes CASSEHTGNSGNTIYF.

The chain joins TRBV7-9 to TRBJ2-7, with 7 bases lining up with TRBD1. The V gene's germline CDR1 is SEHNR and CDR2 FQNEAQ (reference sequence). V gave up 5 bases and J gave up 0 bases; unmatched junction bases: 13. The length of the CDR3 is 17 residues. The CDR3 nucleotides are TGTGCCAGCAGCCCTCCTAGGCCCGGGGACAGCTCCTACGAGCAGTACTTC. Translation gives CASSPPRPGDSSYEQYF.

V and J are TRBV5-1 and TRBJ2-5, with D perhaps matching TRBD2 (5 bases). This CDR3 is built from 16 residues. The germline V gene encodes CDR1 SGHRS and CDR2 YFSETQ. With 4 bases removed from V and 0 bases from J, the gap between germline ends came to 16 bases. CDR3 nucleotide sequence: TGCGCCAGCAGCCCCCGGGAAGGGATAAACCAAGAGACCCAGTACTTC. Amino acid sequence: CASSPREGINQETQYF.

The rearrangement joins TRBV19 to TRBJ2-7; 9 bases fit TRBD1. V lost 7 bases, J lost 7 bases, and 5 bases stayed unmatched. In germline, CDR1 is LNHDA, CDR2 SQIVND (reference sequence). The CDR3 sequence is 12 residues long. The CDR3 bases are TGTGCCAGTATACAGGGGGCCCGGGAGCAGTACTTC. It yields the protein CASIQGAREQYF.

The V call is TRBV7-6, the J call TRBJ2-7, with D possibly TRBD1 on 6 matching bases. CDR1 and CDR2 from the germline V gene are SGHVS and FNYEAQ. CDR3 length equals 14 residues. Trimming removed 0 bases at V and 3 bases at J, with 9 bases between. The CDR3 is CASSLAGQNYEQYF. The CDR3, as DNA: TGTGCCAGCAGCTTAGCAGGACAGAACTACGAGCAGTACTTC.

The V gene is TRBV10-3, the J gene TRBJ2-7, with 8 bases that match TRBD1. V shed 3 bases, J shed 2 bases, and the junction held 3 bases outside the gene matches. The CDR3 spans 14 residues. Per the germline V gene, CDR1 is ENHRY and CDR2 is SYGVKD. In nucleotides, the CDR3 is TGTGCCATCAGTGAAGGGACAGGAGCCTACGAGCAGTACTTC. As protein: CAISEGTGAYEQYF.

The chain recombines TRBV4-1 with TRBJ2-2, with D tentatively TRBD2 (6 bases). Trimming left V 1 base short and J 5 bases short, with 11 bases between. Germline V gene data show CDR1 as MGHRA and CDR2 as YSYEKL. This CDR3 is built from 15 residues. This CDR3 is CASSQVAGRTGELFF. CDR3 DNA sequence: TGCGCCAGCAGCCAAGTGGCAGGGAGGACCGGGGAGCTGTTTTTT.